This T cell receptor beta chain was recorded in a study of response to subunit inactivated influenza vaccine. At least ten counts were recorded for this clonotype. CDR3 size: 15 residues. Germline V gene data show CDR1 as SGHRS and CDR2 as YFSETQ. With 3 bases removed from V and 3 bases from J, the gap between germline ends came to 16 bases. MiXCR was run by TCRdb on the RT-PCR reads, yielding one entry per CDR3 protein. The sample contains about 570,000 distinct CDR3 sequences, approximately 10% of which appear only once. These data also formed part of another study, on T cells expressing NK-cell markers. This second study says: 5'RACE template switching built TCR beta cDNA with unique molecular identifiers. Where several donors were concerned, these clonotypes also led the CD3+CD56-NKG2C+ fraction.

This clonotype originated in a man between 50 and 59 years old who received an inactivated influenza vaccine. The material sequenced was PBMCs from blood, taken on the day of vaccination. The chain employs TRBV5-1 and TRBJ2-7; no definite D call. The CDR3 reads CASSSTSAGHYEQYF. The CDR3 DNA reads TGCGCCAGCAGCTCCACCAGTGCAGGTCACTACGAGCAGTACTTC.